These 11 T cell receptor beta chains came from one sample sequenced in a study of blood T cell repertoires in COVID-19. Repertoires were generated with immunoSEQ multiplex PCR, while TCRdb's copy carries only in-frame clones and drops some. The profile covers 140,000 or so clones, with 81% appearing a single time and approximately 8.2% taken by the ten largest. Material for sequencing was peripheral blood. All receptors come from a human donor in a cohort sampled during active COVID-19.

V gene TRBV14 combines with J gene TRBJ1-3; 10 positions agree with TRBD1. This CDR3 is 17 amino acids long. Germline assignment: CDR1 SGHDN and CDR2 FVKESK. V trimming: 2 bases; J trimming: 0 bases; junction bases outside the gene matches: 4. In DNA form, the CDR3 reads TGTGCCAGCAGCCAACGGACAGGGGGAAGCTCTGGAAACACCATATATTTT. Translation: CASSQRTGGSSGNTIYF. The complete variable domain, with remaining parts taken from reference TRBV14 and TRBJ1-3, reads EAGVTQFPSHSVIEKGQTVTLRCDPISGHDNLYWYRRVMGKEIKFLLHFVKESKQDESGMPNNRFLAERTGGTYSTLKVQPAELEDSGVYFCASSQRTGGSSGNTIYFGEGSWLTVV.

The V and J genes are TRBV20-1 and TRBJ2-1; D possibly corresponds to TRBD2 (5 bases). Germline V gene sequence: CDR1 DFQATT, CDR2 SNEGSKA (reference sequence). The CDR3 sequence is 16 residues long. The V end lost 3 bases, the J end lost 6 bases, and 21 bases lay between the germline ends. DNA of the CDR3: TGCAGTGCTAGTCTTAGCCCTCCGTTAGGAGGCAATGAGCAGTTCTTC. It is translated as CSASLSPPLGGNEQFF.

The rearrangement joins TRBV27 to TRBJ2-3, with 10 bases identical to TRBD1. The CDR3 extends over 17 amino acids. J lost 2 bases, V lost 5 bases, and 10 bases had no gene match. Germline-derived CDR1 and CDR2 are MNHEY and SMNVEV (reference sequence). The CDR3 sequence: CASSLTGQGLYTDTQYF. CDR3 coding DNA: TGTGCCAGCAGTCTGACGGGACAGGGGTTATACACAGATACGCAGTATTTT.

The chain carries TRBV4-3 and TRBJ2-7; 8 bases fit TRBD2. V dropped 4 bases and J dropped 2; count of bases not matched to a gene: 4. CDR3 length: 14 amino acids. The germline V gene has CDR1 LGHNA and CDR2 YSLEER. This chain's CDR3 is CASSLLAGPYEQYF. CDR3 bases: TGCGCCAGCAGCCTTTTAGCGGGACCCTACGAGCAGTACTTC.

V usage is TRBV6-6 and J usage is TRBJ1-4; no reliable D call. This CDR3 spans 12 amino acids. V dropped 3 bases and J dropped 7 bases, with 6 bases sitting between them. The germline V gene has CDR1 MNHNY and CDR2 SVGAGI (reference sequence). CDR3 DNA: TGTGCCAGCAGTTATTCCGGTGAAAAACTGTTTTTT. This codes for CASSYSGEKLFF.

Only one count was recorded for this clone. The chain links TRBV7-8 to TRBJ2-3; 7 bases map to TRBD1. CDR1 and CDR2 (germline): SGHVS, FQNEAQ. CDR3 length: 16 amino acids. The J segment lost 2 bases and the V segment lost 3 bases, leaving 8 bases of the junction unmatched. This CDR3 is CASSLMTGRLTDTQYF. CDR3 nucleotide sequence: TGTGCCAGCAGCTTGATGACAGGGCGACTCACAGATACGCAGTATTTT.

The CDR3 is CASSSPAKGQGEGYTF. In DNA, the CDR3 is TGTGCCAGCAGTTCCCCCGCAAAGGGACAGGGGGAAGGCTACACCTTC. The V gene is TRBV28, the J gene TRBJ1-2; 11 bases align to TRBD1. This CDR3 is built from 16 residues. Trimming removed 4 bases from V and 8 bases from J; junction bases left unmatched: 12. Germline values: CDR1 MDHEN, CDR2 SYDVKM.

This clone was seen only a few times. The rearrangement joins TRBV10-3 to TRBJ1-1; D might be TRBD1 (6 bases). The length of the CDR3 is 12 residues. Trimming shortened V by 3 bases and J by 11 bases, and 13 bases separated the two germline ends. Germline lookup yields CDR1 ENHRY and CDR2 SYGVKD. The CDR3 spells CAISEGSGGAFF. The DNA of the CDR3 is TGTGCCATCAGTGAAGGTTCTGGGGGCGCTTTCTTT.

This clone came up a few times. J is TRBJ2-7 and V is TRBV18, with a possible D match to TRBD1 (5 bases). Germline V gene data show CDR1 as KGHSH and CDR2 as LQKENI. This CDR3 spans 12 amino acids. V lost 8 bases and J lost 6, with 14 bases in between. CDR3 in DNA: TGTGCCAGCACCGGACAAGGTGCCGAGCAGTACTTC. It yields the protein CASTGQGAEQYF.

V is TRBV5-5 and J is TRBJ2-7; no clear D gene. Between the trimmed V and J ends, which lost 0 bases and 2 bases, there was a span of 9 bases. CDR1 and CDR2 from the germline V gene are SGHKS and YYEKEE (reference sequence). The CDR3 sequence is 14 residues long. The CDR3: CASSLVEFTYEQYF. The CDR3 nucleotides are TGTGCCAGCAGCTTGGTTGAGTTTACCTACGAGCAGTACTTC.

V and J are TRBV27 and TRBJ1-1; 9 nucleotides align to TRBD1. Losses at the gene ends were 6 bases for V and 5 bases for J; bases not matched to a gene: 10. In germline, CDR1 is MNHEY, CDR2 SMNVEV (reference sequence). The CDR3 loop spans 15 amino acids. DNA of the CDR3: TGTGCCAGCAGCCCATACAGGGGGCGACGAACTGAAGCTTTCTTT. This gives the protein CASSPYRGRRTEAFF.